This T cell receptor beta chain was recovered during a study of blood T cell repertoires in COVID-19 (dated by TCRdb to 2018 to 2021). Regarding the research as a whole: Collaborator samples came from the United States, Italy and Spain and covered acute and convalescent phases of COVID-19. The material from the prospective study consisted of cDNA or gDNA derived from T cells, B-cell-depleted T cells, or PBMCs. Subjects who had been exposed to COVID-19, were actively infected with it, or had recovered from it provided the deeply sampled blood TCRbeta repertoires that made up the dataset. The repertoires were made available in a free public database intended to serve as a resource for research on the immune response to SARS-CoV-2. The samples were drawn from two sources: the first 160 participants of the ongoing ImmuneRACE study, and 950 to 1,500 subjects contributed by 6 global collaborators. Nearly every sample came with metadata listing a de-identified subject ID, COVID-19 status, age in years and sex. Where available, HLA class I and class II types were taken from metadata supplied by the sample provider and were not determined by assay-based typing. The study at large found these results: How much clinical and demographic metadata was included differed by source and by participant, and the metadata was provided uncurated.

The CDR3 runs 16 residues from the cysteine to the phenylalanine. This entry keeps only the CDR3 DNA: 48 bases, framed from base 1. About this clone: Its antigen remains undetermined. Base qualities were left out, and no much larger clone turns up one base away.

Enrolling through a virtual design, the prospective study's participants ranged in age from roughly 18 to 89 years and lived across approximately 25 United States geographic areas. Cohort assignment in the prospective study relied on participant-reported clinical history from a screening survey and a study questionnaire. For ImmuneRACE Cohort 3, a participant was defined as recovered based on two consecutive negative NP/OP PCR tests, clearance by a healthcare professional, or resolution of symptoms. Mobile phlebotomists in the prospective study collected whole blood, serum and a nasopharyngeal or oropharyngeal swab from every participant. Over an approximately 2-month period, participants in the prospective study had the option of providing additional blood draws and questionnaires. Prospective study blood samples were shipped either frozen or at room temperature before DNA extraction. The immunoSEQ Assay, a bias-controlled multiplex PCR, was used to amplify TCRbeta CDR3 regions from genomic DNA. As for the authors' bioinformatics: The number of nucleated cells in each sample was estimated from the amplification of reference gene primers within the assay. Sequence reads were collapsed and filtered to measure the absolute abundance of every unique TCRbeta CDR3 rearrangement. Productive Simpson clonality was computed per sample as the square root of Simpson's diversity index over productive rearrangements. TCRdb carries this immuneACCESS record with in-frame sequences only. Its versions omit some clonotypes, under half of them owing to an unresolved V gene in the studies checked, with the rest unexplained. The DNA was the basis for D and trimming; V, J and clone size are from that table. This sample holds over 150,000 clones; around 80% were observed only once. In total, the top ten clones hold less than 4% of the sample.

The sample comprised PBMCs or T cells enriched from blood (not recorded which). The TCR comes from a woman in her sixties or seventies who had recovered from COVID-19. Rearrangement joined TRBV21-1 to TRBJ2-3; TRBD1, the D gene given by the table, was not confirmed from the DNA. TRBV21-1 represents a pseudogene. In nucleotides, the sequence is TGTGCCAGCAGCACTGAGACAGGGAAGGGCACAGATACGCAGTATTTT. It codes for CASSTETGKGTDTQYF.